A single TCR beta chain is shown here with its context. Participants' reported clinical history set cohort assignment. These data belong to a study of blood T cell repertoires in COVID-19. V was pared by 3 bases and J by 0 bases, with 7 bases of the junction left unmatched. This CDR3 is built from 18 residues. The germline gives CDR1 KGHDR, CDR2 SFDVKD. The repertoire was sequenced with immunoSEQ multiplex PCR; TCRdb's copy has only in-frame clones and lacks some. The top ten hold approximately 1.2% of the sample, which has a few hundred thousand clones, 88% seen once. This sequence joins TRBV24-1 and TRBJ1-5, with 10 nucleotides matching TRBD1. The sequenced material came from PBMCs or T cells enriched from blood (not recorded which). The TCR was taken from a woman between 40 and 55 years old with acute COVID-19. Here the CDR3 DNA reads TGTGCCACCAGTGATCAGACAGGGGGCTCATATAGCAATCAGCCCCAGCATTTT. Translating gives CATSDQTGGSYSNQPQHF.